Listed here are 20 T cell receptor beta chains from one sample, sequenced in a study of cytomegalovirus exposure and HLA in healthy donors. The PCR ran on 60 Vbeta and 13 Jbeta primers. Method: immunoSEQ multiplex PCR; TCRdb's copy keeps in-frame clones and lacks some. The sample lists 200,000 or so clones, about 83% occurring once. The sequencing sample was made of PBMCs. These receptors originate from a woman in her 30s in good health and CMV-seropositive.

V gene TRBV12-5 combines with J gene TRBJ2-2; D unclear. This CDR3 spans 13 amino acids. The germline gives CDR1 LGHNT, CDR2 FRNRAP. V gave up 7 bases and J gave up 5 bases, with 11 bases separating them. The CDR3: CASAGRRTGELFF. CDR3 sequence (DNA): TGTGCTAGTGCGGGTCGGCGGACCGGGGAGCTGTTTTTT.

This clone occurred a few times. The V gene is TRBV7-2, the J gene TRBJ2-4; TRBD2 matches at 10 bases. Germline V CDR1 and CDR2: SGHTA, FQGNSA. The ends lost 7 bases at V and 12 bases at J; junction bases unmatched: 9. This CDR3 region has 13 residues. The CDR3 nucleotides are TGTGCCAGCAACCAAAGACTAGCGGGTACTCAGTACTTC. Residues: CASNQRLAGTQYF.

The rearrangement links TRBV7-6 to TRBJ2-2; TRBD1 might be the D (5 bases). The CDR3 length is 16 residues. Trimming took off 1 base at V and 6 bases at J, with 15 bases between the two ends. The V gene's germline CDR1 is SGHVS and CDR2 FNYEAQ. The CDR3 spells CASSLEGQAVAGELFF. CDR3 nucleotide sequence: TGTGCCAGCAGCTTAGAGGGGCAGGCGGTGGCCGGGGAGCTGTTTTTT.

Written as DNA, the CDR3 is TGCGCCAGCAGCCAAGTCGCAGGGGGGTATGATGAGCAGTTCTTC. This codes for CASSQVAGGYDEQFF. This rearrangement joins TRBV4-3 to TRBJ2-1; the D gene is possibly TRBD1 (7 bases). Germline V gives CDR1 LGHNA, CDR2 YSLEER. The V end was cut by 1 base, the J end by 8 bases, with 15 bases between. The length of the CDR3 is 15 residues.

This clone came up once. V usage is TRBV5-1 and J usage is TRBJ2-1, with TRBD2 matching over 15 bases. Per germline, CDR1 SGHRS and CDR2 YFSETQ. This CDR3 spans 17 amino acids. V shed 3 bases, J shed 8 bases, and the junction held 9 bases outside the gene matches. The CDR3 bases are TGCGCCAGCAGCTCTAGGACTAGCGGGAGGGTTACAGATGAGCAGTTCTTC. It is translated as CASSSRTSGRVTDEQFF.

The chain couples TRBV28 to TRBJ2-7, with D perhaps matching TRBD2 (5 bases). Trimming took off 3 bases at V and 6 bases at J, with 6 bases between the two ends. The CDR3 spans 11 residues. Germline V gives CDR1 MDHEN, CDR2 SYDVKM. CDR3 nucleotides: TGTGCCAGCAGTTTTGGGAGCGAGCAGTACTTC. Protein: CASSFGSEQYF.

The CDR3 DNA reads TGTGCCAGCAGTTTAGACAGGGGGGGGCCTTCCTACAATGAGCAGTTCTTC. Translated: CASSLDRGGPSYNEQFF. The chain links TRBV27 to TRBJ2-1; TRBD1 matches at 9 bases. Germline V gene sequence: CDR1 MNHEY, CDR2 SMNVEV (reference sequence). J was trimmed by 1 base and V by 2 bases; bases with no gene match: 6. CDR3 length: 17 amino acids.

This clone was seen a few times. The chain combines TRBV28 with TRBJ1-1; 7 positions agree with TRBD1. Trimming at V came to 6 bases and at J to 6 bases, leaving 13 bases not matched to a gene. Germline-derived CDR1 and CDR2 are MDHEN and SYDVKM. The CDR3 loop spans 15 amino acids. The CDR3 protein is CASRVTGSTHAEAFF. The CDR3 region has the DNA TGTGCCAGCAGGGTGACAGGGAGCACGCACGCTGAAGCTTTCTTT.

The sample holds a few counts of this clone. V gene TRBV7-6 combines with J gene TRBJ2-1, with 8 bases that match TRBD2. The CDR3 loop spans 15 amino acids. Germline CDR1 SGHVS, CDR2 FNYEAQ. Germline trimming cut 1 base from V and 8 bases from J; bases unmatched to any gene: 7. CDR3 in amino acids: CASSLGRGGEDEQFF. The CDR3 nucleotides read TGTGCCAGCAGCTTAGGACGGGGGGGCGAGGATGAGCAGTTCTTC.

This clone was detected only a few times. The chain is built from TRBV5-1 and TRBJ1-2; no firm D call. The V end lost 2 bases, the J end lost 1 base, and 15 bases lay between the germline ends. The CDR3 length is 16 residues. The V gene's germline CDR1 is SGHRS and CDR2 YFSETQ. CDR3 coding DNA: TGCGCCAGCAGCTTAGAACCCCGACCGGGTAACTATGGCTACACCTTC. Residues: CASSLEPRPGNYGYTF.

The gene calls are TRBV2 and TRBJ1-4; D unresolved. The germline gives CDR1 SNHLY, CDR2 FYNNEI. Trimming shortened V by 8 bases and J by 8 bases, and 15 bases separated the two germline ends. The CDR3 is made up of 13 amino acids. CDR3 coding DNA: TGTGCCAGCTCGGTCAGGAAGGCCGAAAAACTGTTTTTT. Residues: CASSVRKAEKLFF.

This clone has only a few counts. J is TRBJ2-7 and V is TRBV4-1, with a tentative D call TRBD1 (6 bases). Germline V CDR1 and CDR2: MGHRA, YSYEKL. CDR3 length: 15 amino acids. V was cut by 0 bases and J by 3 bases, with 12 bases left in between. CDR3 region: CASSQDRGQNYEQYF. Here the CDR3 DNA reads TGCGCCAGCAGCCAAGATCGAGGACAGAACTACGAGCAGTACTTC.

This rearrangement joins TRBV28 to TRBJ1-2; D is ambiguous. The CDR3 loop spans 14 amino acids. Germline V gene data show CDR1 as MDHEN and CDR2 as SYDVKM. V dropped 5 bases and J dropped 4 bases, with 14 bases sitting between them. CDR3 bases: TGTGCCAGCAGTCCCCCAGACAATCTCTATGGCTACACCTTC. Amino acid sequence: CASSPPDNLYGYTF.

For this clone: The identical CDR3 is also encoded by other nucleotide sequences in the sample. The rearrangement uses TRBV4-1 and TRBJ1-2; TRBD1 aligns across 9 bases. The CDR3 totals 17 residues. CDR1 is MGHRA, CDR2 YSYEKL, per germline. V lost 1 base, J lost 7 bases, and 13 bases stayed unmatched. CDR3 region: CASSQVGQGLKLGGYTF. CDR3 coding DNA: TGCGCCAGCAGCCAAGTGGGACAGGGACTGAAGTTGGGTGGCTACACCTTC.

This clone turned up a few times. The rearrangement uses TRBV7-9 and TRBJ2-7; unclear D gene. The V end lost 5 bases, the J end lost 5 bases, and 10 bases lay between the germline ends. From germline, CDR1 is SEHNR and CDR2 FQNEAQ (reference sequence). The CDR3 contains 12 residues. CDR3 sequence reads: CASSRTIHEQYF. CDR3 in DNA: TGTGCCAGCAGCCGAACTATCCACGAGCAGTACTTC. The full variable domain, in which reference TRBV7-9 and TRBJ2-7 provide the parts outside the CDR3, is DTGVSQNPRHKITKRGQNVTFRCDPISEHNRLYWYRQTLGQGPEFLTYFQNEAQLEKSRLLSDRFSAERPKGSFSTLEIQRTEQGDSAMYLCASSRTIHEQYFGPGTRLTVT.

This chain links TRBV4-1 with TRBJ1-2, with no clear D. Deletions cut 0 bases from V and 7 bases from J, with 12 bases between. CDR3 length: 14 residues. Germline-derived CDR1 and CDR2 are MGHRA and YSYEKL. The CDR3 DNA sequence: TGCGCCAGCAGCCAAGAATGGGGAGAAAGTGGCTACACCTTC. It specifies CASSQEWGESGYTF.

The genes are TRBV5-1 and TRBJ2-2, with a tentative D call TRBD2 (6 bases). The CDR3 is made up of 14 amino acids. Trimming pared 0 bases from V and 7 bases from J, leaving 10 bases between. CDR1 is SGHRS and CDR2 is YFSETQ in the germline V gene. DNA of the CDR3: TGCGCCAGCAGCTTGGTCGGGGGAAACGGGGAGCTGTTTTTT. Amino acids: CASSLVGGNGELFF.

The chain links TRBV7-3 to TRBJ1-1; D is undetermined. V was pared by 0 bases and J by 0 bases, with 20 bases between. This CDR3 spans 19 amino acids. Germline V gives CDR1 SGHTA, CDR2 FQGTGA. Here the CDR3 reads CASSLTSSGWSDLNTEAFF. The CDR3 DNA reads TGTGCCAGCAGCTTAACCTCCTCGGGTTGGAGCGATTTGAACACTGAAGCTTTCTTT.

Here the CDR3 reads CASSFLSDDGYTF. The CDR3 DNA is TGTGCCAGCAGCTTTCTAAGTGATGATGGCTACACCTTC. This chain links TRBV7-9 with TRBJ1-2, with D unresolved. Trimming took off 3 bases at V and 6 bases at J, with 11 bases between the two ends. The germline V gene encodes CDR1 SEHNR and CDR2 FQNEAQ (reference sequence). This CDR3 is built from 13 residues.

Here the CDR3 reads CASSPRMMSRDSPLHF. The CDR3 DNA reads TGTGCCAGCAGTCCCCGCATGATGTCGAGGGATTCACCCCTCCACTTT. The chain is built from TRBV27 and TRBJ1-6; D not resolved. Trimming took 5 bases from V and 8 from J, leaving 19 bases between them. CDR1 and CDR2 (germline): MNHEY, SMNVEV (reference sequence). CDR3 length equals 16 residues.